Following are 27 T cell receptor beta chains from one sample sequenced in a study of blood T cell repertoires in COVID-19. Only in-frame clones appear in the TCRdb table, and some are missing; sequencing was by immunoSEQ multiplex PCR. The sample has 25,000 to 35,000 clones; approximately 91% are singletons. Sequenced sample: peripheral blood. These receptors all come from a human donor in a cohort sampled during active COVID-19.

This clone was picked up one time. CDR3 loop: CATSDLAGGEQYF. CDR3 bases: TGTGCCACCAGTGATTTAGCGGGAGGCGAGCAGTACTTC. The chain links TRBV24-1 to TRBJ2-7; TRBD2 matches at 9 bases. CDR1 and CDR2 from the germline V gene are KGHDR and SFDVKD. V lost 1 base to trimming and J lost 6 bases; unmatched junction nucleotides: 0. This CDR3 is built from 13 residues.

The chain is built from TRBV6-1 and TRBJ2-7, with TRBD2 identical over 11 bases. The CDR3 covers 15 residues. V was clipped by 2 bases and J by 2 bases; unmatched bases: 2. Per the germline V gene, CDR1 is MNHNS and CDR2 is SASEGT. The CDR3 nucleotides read TGTGCCAGCAGTGAATTAGCGGGGGGGGCCTACGAGCAGTACTTC. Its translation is CASSELAGGAYEQYF.

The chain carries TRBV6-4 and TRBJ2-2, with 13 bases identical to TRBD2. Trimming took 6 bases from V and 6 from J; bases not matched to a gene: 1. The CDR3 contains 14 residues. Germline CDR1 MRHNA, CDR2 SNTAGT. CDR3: CASRTSGRSGELFF. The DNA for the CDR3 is TGTGCCAGCAGGACTAGCGGGAGGTCCGGGGAGCTGTTTTTT.

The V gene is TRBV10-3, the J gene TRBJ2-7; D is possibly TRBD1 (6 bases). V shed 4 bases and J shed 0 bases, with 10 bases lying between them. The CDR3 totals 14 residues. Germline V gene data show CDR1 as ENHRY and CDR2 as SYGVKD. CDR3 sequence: CAISAKDSSYEQYF. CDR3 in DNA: TGTGCCATCAGTGCCAAGGACAGCTCCTACGAGCAGTACTTC.

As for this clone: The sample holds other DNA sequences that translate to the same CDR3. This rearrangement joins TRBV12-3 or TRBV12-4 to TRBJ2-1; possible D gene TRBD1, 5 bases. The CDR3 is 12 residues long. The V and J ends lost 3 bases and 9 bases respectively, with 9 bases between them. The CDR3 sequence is CASSLSRGEQFF. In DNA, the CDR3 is TGTGCCAGCAGTTTGTCTAGGGGTGAGCAGTTCTTC.

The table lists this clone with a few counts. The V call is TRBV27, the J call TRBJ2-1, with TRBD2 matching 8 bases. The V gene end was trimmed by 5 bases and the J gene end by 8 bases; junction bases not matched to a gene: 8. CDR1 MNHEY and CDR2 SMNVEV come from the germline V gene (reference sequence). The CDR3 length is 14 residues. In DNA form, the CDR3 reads TGTGCCAGCAGTGCAAGGAGCGGGAGCGATGAGCAGTTCTTC. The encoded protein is CASSARSGSDEQFF.

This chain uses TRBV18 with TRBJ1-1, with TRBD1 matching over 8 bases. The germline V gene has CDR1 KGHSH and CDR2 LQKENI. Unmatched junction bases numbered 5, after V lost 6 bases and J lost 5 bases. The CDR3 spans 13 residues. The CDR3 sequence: CASSTGVETEAFF. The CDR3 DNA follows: TGTGCCAGCTCGACAGGGGTCGAGACTGAAGCTTTCTTT.

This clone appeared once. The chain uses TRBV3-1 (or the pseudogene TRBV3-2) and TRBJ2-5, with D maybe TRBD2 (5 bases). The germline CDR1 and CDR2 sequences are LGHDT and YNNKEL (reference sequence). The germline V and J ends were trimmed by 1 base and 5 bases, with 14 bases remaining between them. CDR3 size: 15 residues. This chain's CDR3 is CASSQGRSFGETQYF. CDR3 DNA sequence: TGTGCCAGCAGCCAAGGGAGGTCTTTCGGGGAGACCCAGTACTTC.

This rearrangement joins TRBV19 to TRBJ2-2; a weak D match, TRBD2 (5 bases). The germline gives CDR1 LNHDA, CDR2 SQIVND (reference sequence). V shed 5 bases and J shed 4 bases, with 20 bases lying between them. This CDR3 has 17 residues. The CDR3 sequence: CASSALGWRASTGELFF. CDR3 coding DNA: TGTGCCAGTAGTGCTCTGGGTTGGCGGGCAAGCACCGGGGAGCTGTTTTTT.

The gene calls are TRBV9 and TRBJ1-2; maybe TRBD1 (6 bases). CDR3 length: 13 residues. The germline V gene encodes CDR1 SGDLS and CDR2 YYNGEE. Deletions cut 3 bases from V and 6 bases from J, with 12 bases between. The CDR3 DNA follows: TGTGCCAGCAGCGCAGGGGAGCGGCATGGCTACACCTTC. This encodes CASSAGERHGYTF.

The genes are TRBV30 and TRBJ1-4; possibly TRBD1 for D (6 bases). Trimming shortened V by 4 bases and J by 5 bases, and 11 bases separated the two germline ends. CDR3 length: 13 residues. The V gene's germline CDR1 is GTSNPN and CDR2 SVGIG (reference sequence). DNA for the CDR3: TGTGCCTGGAAGAGGCAGGGGAATGAAAAACTGTTTTTT. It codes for CAWKRQGNEKLFF.

CDR3 sequence: CASTATGNGEAFF. CDR3 nucleotide sequence: TGTGCCAGCACCGCTACAGGGAACGGTGAAGCTTTCTTT. The chain combines TRBV11-1 with TRBJ1-1, with a possible D match to TRBD1 (6 bases). The CDR3 length is 13 residues. The germline V gene has CDR1 SGHAT and CDR2 FQDESV (reference sequence). V was cut by 7 bases and J by 7 bases, with 16 bases left in between.

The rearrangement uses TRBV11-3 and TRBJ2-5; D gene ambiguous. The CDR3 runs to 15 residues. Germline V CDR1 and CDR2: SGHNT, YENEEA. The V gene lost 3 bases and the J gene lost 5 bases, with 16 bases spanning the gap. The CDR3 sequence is CASSLGPQDSETQYF. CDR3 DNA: TGTGCCAGCAGCTTGGGCCCGCAGGATAGTGAGACCCAGTACTTC. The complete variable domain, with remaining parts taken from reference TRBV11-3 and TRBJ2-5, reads EAGVVQSPRYKIIEKKQPVAFWCNPISGHNTLYWYLQNLGQGPELLIRYENEEAVDDSQLPKDRFSAERLKGVDSTLKIQPAELGDSAVYLCASSLGPQDSETQYFGPGTRLLVL.

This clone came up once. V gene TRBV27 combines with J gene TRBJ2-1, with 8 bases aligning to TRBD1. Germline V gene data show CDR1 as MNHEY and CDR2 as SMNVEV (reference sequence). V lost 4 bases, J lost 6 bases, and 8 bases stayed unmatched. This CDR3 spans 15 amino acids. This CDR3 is CASSSPPTGANEQFF. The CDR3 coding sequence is TGTGCCAGCAGTTCCCCGCCGACAGGGGCCAATGAGCAGTTCTTC.

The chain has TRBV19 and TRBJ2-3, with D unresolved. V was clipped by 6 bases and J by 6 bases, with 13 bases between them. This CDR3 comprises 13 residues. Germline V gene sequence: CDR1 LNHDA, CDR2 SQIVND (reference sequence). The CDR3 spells CASRPSVRDTQYF. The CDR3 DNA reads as TGTGCCAGTAGACCCTCCGTCAGGGATACGCAGTATTTT.

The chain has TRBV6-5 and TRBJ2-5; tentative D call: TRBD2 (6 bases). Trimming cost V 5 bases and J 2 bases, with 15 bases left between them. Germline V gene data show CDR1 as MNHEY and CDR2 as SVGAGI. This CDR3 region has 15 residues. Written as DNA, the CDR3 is TGTGCCAGCAGTACGAGACTAGTCGGGCAAGAGACCCAGTACTTC. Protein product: CASSTRLVGQETQYF.

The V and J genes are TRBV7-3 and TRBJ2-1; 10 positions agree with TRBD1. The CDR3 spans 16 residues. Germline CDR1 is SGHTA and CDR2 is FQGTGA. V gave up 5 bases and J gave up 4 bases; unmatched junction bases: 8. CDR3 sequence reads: CASSPTGGRAYNEQFF. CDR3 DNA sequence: TGTGCCAGCAGCCCGACAGGGGGCAGAGCATACAATGAGCAGTTCTTC.

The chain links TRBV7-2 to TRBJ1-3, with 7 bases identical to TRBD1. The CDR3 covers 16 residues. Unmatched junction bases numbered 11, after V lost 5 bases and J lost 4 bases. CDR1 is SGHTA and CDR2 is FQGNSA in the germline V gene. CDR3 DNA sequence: TGTGCCAGCAGCCCTATCGGAGGGACAGCCGGAAACACCATATATTTT. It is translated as CASSPIGGTAGNTIYF.

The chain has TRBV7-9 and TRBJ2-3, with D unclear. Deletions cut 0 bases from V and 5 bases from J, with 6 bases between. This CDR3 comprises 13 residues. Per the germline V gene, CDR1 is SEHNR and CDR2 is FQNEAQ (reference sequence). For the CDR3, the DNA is TGTGCCAGCAGCTTAGCGTGGCAAGATACGCAGTATTTT. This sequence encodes CASSLAWQDTQYF.

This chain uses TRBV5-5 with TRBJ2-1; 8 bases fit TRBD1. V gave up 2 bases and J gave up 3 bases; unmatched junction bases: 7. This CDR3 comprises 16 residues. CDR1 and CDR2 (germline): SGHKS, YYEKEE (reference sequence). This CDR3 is CASSFYDRGIYNEQFF. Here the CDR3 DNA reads TGTGCCAGCAGCTTTTATGACAGGGGAATCTACAATGAGCAGTTCTTC.

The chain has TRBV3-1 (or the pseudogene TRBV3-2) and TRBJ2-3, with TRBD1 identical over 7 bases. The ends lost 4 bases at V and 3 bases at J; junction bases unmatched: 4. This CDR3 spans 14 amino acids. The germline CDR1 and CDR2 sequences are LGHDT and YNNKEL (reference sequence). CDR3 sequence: CASSPRQGTDTQYF. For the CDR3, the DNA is TGTGCCAGCAGCCCGAGACAGGGAACAGATACGCAGTATTTT.

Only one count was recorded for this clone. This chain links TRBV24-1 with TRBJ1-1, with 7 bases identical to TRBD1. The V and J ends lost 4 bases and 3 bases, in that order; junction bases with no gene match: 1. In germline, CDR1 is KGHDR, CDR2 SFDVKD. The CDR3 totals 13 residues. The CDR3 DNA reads TGTGCCACCAGTGACAGGGGGTACACTGAAGCTTTCTTT. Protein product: CATSDRGYTEAFF.

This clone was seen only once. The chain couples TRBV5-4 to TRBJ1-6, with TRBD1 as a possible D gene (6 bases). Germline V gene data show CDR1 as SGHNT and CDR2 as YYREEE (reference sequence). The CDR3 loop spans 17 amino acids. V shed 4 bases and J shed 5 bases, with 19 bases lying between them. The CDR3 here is CASSMRETGTNNSPLHF. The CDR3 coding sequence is TGTGCCAGCAGCATGCGGGAAACAGGGACTAATAATTCACCCCTCCACTTT.

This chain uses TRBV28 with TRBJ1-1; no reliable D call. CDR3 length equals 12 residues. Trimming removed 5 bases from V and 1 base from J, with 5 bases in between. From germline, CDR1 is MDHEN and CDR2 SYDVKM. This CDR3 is CASSPGNTEAFF. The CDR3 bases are TGTGCCAGCAGTCCAGGGAACACTGAAGCTTTCTTT.

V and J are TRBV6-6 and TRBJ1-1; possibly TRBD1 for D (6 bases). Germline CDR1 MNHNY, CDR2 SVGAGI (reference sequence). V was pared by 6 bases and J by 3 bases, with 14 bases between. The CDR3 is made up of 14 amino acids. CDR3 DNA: TGTGCCAGCAGGTATACAGGGCGGGACACTGAAGCTTTCTTT. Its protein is CASRYTGRDTEAFF.

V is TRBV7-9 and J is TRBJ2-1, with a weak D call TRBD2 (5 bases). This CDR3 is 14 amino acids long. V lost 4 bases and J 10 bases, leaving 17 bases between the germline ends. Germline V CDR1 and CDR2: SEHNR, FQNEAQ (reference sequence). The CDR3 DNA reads TGTGCCAGCAGCTCCTCCTGGGAGACGAGCGAGCAGTTCTTC. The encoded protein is CASSSSWETSEQFF.

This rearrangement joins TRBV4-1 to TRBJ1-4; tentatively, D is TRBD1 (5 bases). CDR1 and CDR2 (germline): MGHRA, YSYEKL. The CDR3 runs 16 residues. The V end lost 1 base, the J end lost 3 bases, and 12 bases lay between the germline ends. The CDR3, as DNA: TGCGCCAGCAGCCAAGTCGGGGGAGTGGCTAATGAAAAACTGTTTTTT. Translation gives CASSQVGGVANEKLFF.